Here is one T cell receptor (beta chain) with its context. This CDR3 is built from 18 residues. V dropped 4 bases and J dropped 6; count of bases not matched to a gene: 18. Germline V CDR1 and CDR2: LGHNA, YNFKEQ. These data are taken from a study of blood T cell repertoires in COVID-19. The data were produced by immunoSEQ multiplex PCR, yet TCRdb's version contains in-frame clones alone and is incomplete. The sample has about 170,000 clones, approximately 83% seen once; the top ten hold less than 3%. The receptor's source is a woman aged 60-70 years with acute or convalescent COVID-19. Sequenced material: peripheral blood. This sequence joins TRBV4-2 and TRBJ2-1; 7 nucleotides line up with TRBD2. The CDR3 DNA reads TGTGCCAGCAGCCCGGACGACTCGACTAGCCTCGGGGGCAATGAGCAGTTCTTC. The encoded protein is CASSPDDSTSLGGNEQFF.